These T cell receptor beta chains were read from a single sample in a study of blood T cell repertoires in COVID-19. Profiled with immunoSEQ multiplex PCR; TCRdb holds only in-frame clones, not every one. This sample has under 250,000 clones; around four fifths occur once, and the top ten carry approximately 8.6%. The sample was peripheral blood. The receptors derive from a man aged 35 to 55 with active or convalescent COVID-19. Each CDR3 is given with its conserved first and last residue. The order of the fields is CDR3 protein, CDR3 DNA, D gene, J gene, V gene, clone size. D genes are given only for firm matches. Only some rows state a clone size, as once, few, many or a class for expanded clones.

CASSLWTSGEETQYF | TGTGCCAGCAGTTTATGGACTAGCGGGGAAGAGACCCAGTACTTC | TRBD2 | TRBJ2-5 | TRBV28 | .
CATRVQGSNEKLFF | TGTGCCACCCGTGTACAGGGGTCTAATGAAAAACTGTTTTTT | TRBD1 | TRBJ1-4 | TRBV10-3 | .
CSVGQTYEQYF | TGCAGTGTTGGACAGACATACGAGCAGTACTTC | . | TRBJ2-7 | TRBV20-1 | .
CAWSQGTAGNTIYF | TGTGCCTGGAGCCAAGGGACTGCTGGAAACACCATATATTTT | . | TRBJ1-3 | TRBV30 | .
CASSRPIRDRGRTEAFF | TGTGCCAGCAGTCGCCCAATCCGGGACAGGGGGAGGACTGAAGCTTTCTTT | TRBD1 | TRBJ1-1 | TRBV28 | .
CASSLERGGPYEQYF | TGTGCCAGCAGCTTAGAGCGGGGGGGACCCTACGAGCAGTACTTC | TRBD2 | TRBJ2-7 | TRBV7-2 | once
CASSHGRGSYNEQFF | TGTGCCAGCAGCCACGGCAGGGGGTCCTACAATGAGCAGTTCTTC | TRBD1 | TRBJ2-1 | TRBV4-2 | .
CASGFQKSSGANVLTF | TGTGCTAGTGGTTTCCAGAAGTCATCTGGGGCCAACGTCCTGACTTTC | . | TRBJ2-6 | TRBV12-5 | many
CAWSVDPGLAGDTQYF | TGTGCCTGGAGTGTCGACCCAGGACTAGCGGGAGATACGCAGTATTTT | TRBD2 | TRBJ2-3 | TRBV30 | .
CASTPVGALDEQFF | TGTGCCAGCACCCCAGTTGGGGCGTTGGATGAGCAGTTCTTC | . | TRBJ2-1 | TRBV28 | .
CASSPTMGGKAFF | TGTGCCAGCAGCCCGACCATGGGGGGTAAGGCTTTCTTT | . | TRBJ1-1 | TRBV6-5 | .
CASSQESLGGYTF | TGCGCCAGCAGCCAAGAAAGCCTCGGGGGCTACACCTTC | . | TRBJ1-2 | TRBV4-3 | .
CASSPPGGKETQYF | TGTGCCAGCAGCCCCCCTGGGGGGAAAGAGACCCAGTACTTC | . | TRBJ2-5 | TRBV3-1/TRBV3-2 | .
CASSPRQGRSYGYTF | TGTGCCAGCAGCCCGCGACAGGGTAGGAGCTATGGCTACACCTTC | TRBD1 | TRBJ1-2 | TRBV14 | .
CASSSSPGQGGDEKLFF | TGTGCCAGCAGCTCGTCCCCCGGACAGGGTGGGGATGAAAAACTGTTTTTT | TRBD1 | TRBJ1-4 | TRBV7-9 | .
CASSPRQGEDGYTF | TGTGCCAGCTCACCAAGACAGGGGGAGGATGGCTACACCTTC | TRBD1 | TRBJ1-2 | TRBV18 | .
CASSPRTGNGYGYTF | TGTGCCAGCAGCCCCAGGACAGGGAATGGGTATGGCTACACCTTC | TRBD1 | TRBJ1-2 | TRBV11-2 | .
CASSQGPRTLYNEQFF | TGCGCCAGCAGCCAAGGCCCCCGGACACTGTACAATGAGCAGTTCTTC | . | TRBJ2-1 | TRBV4-1 | .
CASSQVGQKAFF | TGTGCCAGCAGCCAAGTTGGGCAGAAAGCTTTCTTT | . | TRBJ1-1 | TRBV3-1/TRBV3-2 | .
CASSIPGDRMNTEAFF | TGTGCCAGTAGTATCCCGGGGGACAGGATGAACACTGAAGCTTTCTTT | TRBD1 | TRBJ1-1 | TRBV19 | .
CASSFRGNTEAFF | TGTGCCAGCAGCTTCCGGGGGAACACTGAAGCTTTCTTT | . | TRBJ1-1 | TRBV5-4 | .
CASSLAVTDQAFF | TGTGCCAGCAGCTTAGCAGTAACAGATCAAGCTTTCTTT | . | TRBJ1-1 | TRBV11-2 | .
CASSLLEGNQPQHF | TGTGCCAGCAGCTTGTTGGAGGGCAATCAGCCCCAGCATTTT | . | TRBJ1-5 | TRBV5-5 | .
CASSIQPGQGYEQYF | TGTGCCAGCAGCATCCAACCGGGACAGGGATACGAGCAGTACTTC | TRBD1 | TRBJ2-7 | TRBV7-2 | once
CAWSVLRQDPRF | TGTGCCTGGAGTGTACTAAGACAGGACCCCCGATTT | . | TRBJ1-6 | TRBV30 | few
CANGNPANSGNTEAFF | TGTGCCAACGGCAACCCCGCTAACTCAGGGAACACTGAAGCTTTCTTT | . | TRBJ1-1 | TRBV6-7 | few
CASSLGRDSATESLFF | TGTGCCAGCAGCTTAGGCCGGGACTCCGCCACTGAATCCCTGTTTTTT | . | TRBJ2-2 | TRBV11-3 | few
CASSSEAVGQRRKLFF | TGTGCCAGCAGCTCCGAGGCAGTGGGACAGAGGAGAAAACTGTTTTTT | TRBD1 | TRBJ1-4 | TRBV13 | .